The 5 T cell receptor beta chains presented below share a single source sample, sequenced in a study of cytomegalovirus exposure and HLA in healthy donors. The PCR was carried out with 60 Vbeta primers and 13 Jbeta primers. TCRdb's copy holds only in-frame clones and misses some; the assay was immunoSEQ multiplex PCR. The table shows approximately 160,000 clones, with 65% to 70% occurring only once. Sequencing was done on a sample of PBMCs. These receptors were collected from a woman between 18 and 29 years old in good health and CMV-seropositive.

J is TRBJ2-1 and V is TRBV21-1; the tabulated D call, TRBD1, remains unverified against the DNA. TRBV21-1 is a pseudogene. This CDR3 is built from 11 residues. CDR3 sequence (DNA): TGTGCCAGCAGCCCAGACAATGAGCAGTTCTTC. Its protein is CASSPDNEQFF.

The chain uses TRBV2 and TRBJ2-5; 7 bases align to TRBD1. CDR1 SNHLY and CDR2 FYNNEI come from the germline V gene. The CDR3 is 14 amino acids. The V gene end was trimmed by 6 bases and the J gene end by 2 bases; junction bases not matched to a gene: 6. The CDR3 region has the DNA TGTGCCAGCAGAAAACTGGACAGGCAAGAGACCCAGTACTTC. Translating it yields CASRKLDRQETQYF.

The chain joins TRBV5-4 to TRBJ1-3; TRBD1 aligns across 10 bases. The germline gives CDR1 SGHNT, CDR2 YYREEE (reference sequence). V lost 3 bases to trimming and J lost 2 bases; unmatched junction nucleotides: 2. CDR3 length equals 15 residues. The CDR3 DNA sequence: TGTGCCAGCAGCTCCGGGACAGGGGCTGGAAACACCATATATTTT. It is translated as CASSSGTGAGNTIYF. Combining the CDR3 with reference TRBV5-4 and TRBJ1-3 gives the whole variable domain ETGVTQSPTHLIKTRGQQVTLRCSSQSGHNTVSWYQQALGQGPQFIFQYYREEENGRGNFPPRFSGLQFPNYSSELNVNALELDDSALYLCASSSGTGAGNTIYFGEGSWLTVV.

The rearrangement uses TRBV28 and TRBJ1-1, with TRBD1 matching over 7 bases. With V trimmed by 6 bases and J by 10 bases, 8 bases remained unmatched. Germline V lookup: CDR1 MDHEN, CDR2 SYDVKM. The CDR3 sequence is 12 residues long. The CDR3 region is CASSVLQGRAFF. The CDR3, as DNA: TGTGCCAGCAGCGTCTTACAGGGGCGAGCTTTCTTT.

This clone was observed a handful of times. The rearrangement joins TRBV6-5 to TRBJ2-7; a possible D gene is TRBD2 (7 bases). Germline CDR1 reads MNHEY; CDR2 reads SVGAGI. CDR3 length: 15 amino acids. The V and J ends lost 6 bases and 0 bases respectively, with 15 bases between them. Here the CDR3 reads CASRGGGYSSYEQYF. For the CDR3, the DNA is TGTGCCAGCAGGGGAGGGGGATACAGCTCCTACGAGCAGTACTTC.